Listed here are 3 T cell receptor beta chains from one sample, sequenced in a study of blood T cell repertoires in COVID-19. Assay: immunoSEQ multiplex PCR; the TCRdb copy retains only in-frame clones and omits some. This table holds approximately 200,000 clones, over 75% found once. Specimen: peripheral blood. Source of these receptors: a man aged 35-49 years with active or convalescent COVID-19.

The rearrangement uses TRBV19 and TRBJ1-5; 7 nucleotides agree with TRBD1. Trimming at V came to 3 bases and at J to 1 base, leaving 6 bases not matched to a gene. CDR1 and CDR2 from the germline V gene are LNHDA and SQIVND (reference sequence). The CDR3 runs 16 residues. This chain's CDR3 is CASSIGSRGSNQPQHF. CDR3 coding DNA: TGTGCCAGTAGTATTGGGTCCAGGGGGAGCAATCAGCCCCAGCATTTT.

The rearrangement uses TRBV28 and TRBJ2-1; D is unresolved. From germline, CDR1 is MDHEN and CDR2 SYDVKM. V lost 7 bases and J lost 2, with 15 bases in between. This CDR3 spans 15 amino acids. CDR3 in DNA: TGTGCCAGCACCCCCGGGTCCGGAGCCTACAATGAGCAGTTCTTC. Protein sequence: CASTPGSGAYNEQFF.

The chain couples TRBV15 to TRBJ1-5, with a tentative D call TRBD1 (5 bases). Trimming stripped 3 bases from V and 7 bases from J, with 22 bases between. The germline gives CDR1 LNHNV, CDR2 YYDKDF (reference sequence). The CDR3 contains 17 residues. The CDR3 region is CATSSPSLVGVRQPQHF. CDR3 bases: TGTGCCACCAGCAGTCCCTCGCTGGTAGGGGTTCGCCAGCCCCAGCATTTT. Drawing the rest from reference TRBV15 and TRBJ1-5, the complete variable domain is DAMVIQNPRYQVTQFGKPVTLSCSQTLNHNVMYWYQQKSSQAPKLLFHYYDKDFNNEADTPDNFQSRRPNTSFCFLDIRSPGLGDTAMYLCATSSPSLVGVRQPQHFGDGTRLSIL.